Presented here are 27 T cell receptor beta chains from one specimen sequenced in a study of blood T cell repertoires in COVID-19. Here immunoSEQ multiplex PCR was the method, and the copy in TCRdb shows in-frame clones only, minus some. The sample has just over 300,000 clones, around nine tenths seen once. Sequenced: peripheral blood. The source is a woman in her twenties or thirties with COVID-19, enrolled during active disease.

The chain couples TRBV3-1 (or the pseudogene TRBV3-2) to TRBJ1-2; 8 bases match TRBD1. This CDR3 contains 14 residues. CDR1 and CDR2 (germline): LGHDT, YNNKEL (reference sequence). V gave up 6 bases and J gave up 5 bases; unmatched junction bases: 8. The CDR3 DNA follows: TGTGCCAGCAGAGGCGGACAGGGCGAATATGGCTACACCTTC. It translates to CASRGGQGEYGYTF.

This chain links TRBV28 with TRBJ2-1; the D gene is possibly TRBD2 (6 bases). The germline V gene encodes CDR1 MDHEN and CDR2 SYDVKM. This CDR3 comprises 16 residues. The germline V and J ends were trimmed by 3 bases and 2 bases, with 14 bases remaining between them. CDR3 sequence (DNA): TGTGCCAGCAGTTTCCTTTCAGTAGCGGCCTACAATGAGCAGTTCTTC. Translated, it gives CASSFLSVAAYNEQFF.

CDR3 nucleotide sequence: TGTGCCAGCAGCCAAATAGACAGTGATCATGGCTACACCTTC. This sequence encodes CASSQIDSDHGYTF. This chain joins TRBV3-1 (or the pseudogene TRBV3-2) and TRBJ1-2; D might be TRBD1 (5 bases). CDR1 and CDR2 from the germline V gene are LGHDT and YNNKEL (reference sequence). The V end was cut by 2 bases, the J end by 6 bases, with 13 bases between. This CDR3 spans 14 amino acids.

The chain is built from TRBV5-1 and TRBJ1-1, with TRBD1 matching over 10 bases. Looked up from germline, CDR1 is SGHRS and CDR2 is YFSETQ. The CDR3 extends over 16 amino acids. V shed 0 bases and J 0 bases; nucleotides not matched to a gene: 2. This chain's CDR3 is CASSLGDRGLNTEAFF. The CDR3 DNA reads as TGCGCCAGCAGCTTGGGGGACAGGGGCCTGAACACTGAAGCTTTCTTT.

The rearrangement links TRBV5-1 to TRBJ2-7; TRBD2 matches 7 bases. The CDR3 has 14 residues. Germline lookup yields CDR1 SGHRS and CDR2 YFSETQ. V lost 4 bases to trimming and J lost 6 bases; unmatched junction nucleotides: 10. The CDR3 DNA is TGCGCCAGCAGCCCACCGTCGGGGGGTGTCGAGCAGTACTTC. This sequence encodes CASSPPSGGVEQYF.

This clone was picked up a small number of times. The chain combines TRBV11-3 with TRBJ2-3; D is perhaps TRBD2 (5 bases). Germline assignment: CDR1 SGHNT and CDR2 YENEEA. Between the trimmed V and J ends, which lost 0 bases and 2 bases, there was a span of 15 bases. This CDR3 region has 17 residues. This CDR3 reads CASSLDWRRASTDTQYF. The CDR3 coding sequence is TGTGCCAGCAGCTTAGATTGGAGGCGGGCGTCCACAGATACGCAGTATTTT.

In this sample, this clone turned up a few times. The V gene is TRBV3-1 (or the pseudogene TRBV3-2), the J gene TRBJ1-2; D gene unclear. Germline V gives CDR1 LGHDT, CDR2 YNNKEL (reference sequence). The CDR3 spans 13 residues. Trimming removed 4 bases at V and 8 bases at J, with 14 bases between. CDR3 nucleotides: TGTGCCAGCAGCCGCGGACTTCGTGGAGGCTACACCTTC. Translated: CASSRGLRGGYTF.

The rearrangement links TRBV4-3 to TRBJ2-2; 7 nucleotides align to TRBD1. CDR3 length: 17 residues. The V gene end was trimmed by 4 bases and the J gene end by 6 bases; junction bases not matched to a gene: 14. Germline CDR1 reads LGHNA; CDR2 reads YSLEER. The DNA of the CDR3 is TGCGCCAGCAGCCCGATTCGGACAGGCGCATCTGCCGGGGAGCTGTTTTTT. Residues: CASSPIRTGASAGELFF.

The chain employs TRBV28 and TRBJ1-4; possible D gene TRBD1, 6 bases. This CDR3 region has 14 residues. CDR1 is MDHEN, CDR2 SYDVKM, per germline. Trimming cost V 6 bases and J 8 bases, with 16 bases left between them. The CDR3 protein is CASRSTGLGEKLFF. In nucleotides, the CDR3 is TGTGCCAGCAGGTCAACAGGGTTGGGGGAAAAACTGTTTTTT.

J is TRBJ2-7 and V is TRBV19, with TRBD1 matching over 8 bases. CDR3 length equals 16 residues. Germline CDR1 is LNHDA and CDR2 is SQIVND (reference sequence). Trimming took 3 bases from V and 0 from J; bases not matched to a gene: 7. CDR3 in DNA: TGTGCCAGTAGTATGGGGACAGGCGTTAGCTCCTACGAGCAGTACTTC. It encodes CASSMGTGVSSYEQYF.

V gene TRBV2 combines with J gene TRBJ2-2; no clear D gene. This CDR3 is built from 13 residues. The V end lost 8 bases, the J end lost 2 bases, and 9 bases lay between the germline ends. The germline V gene encodes CDR1 SNHLY and CDR2 FYNNEI. The DNA for the CDR3 is TGTGCCAGCCAGGTACTTAACACCGGGGAGCTGTTTTTT. Its translation: CASQVLNTGELFF.

The CDR3 sequence is CASSSDRQRSYTF. In DNA form, the CDR3 reads TGCGCCAGCAGTTCGGACAGACAAAGGAGCTACACCTTC. The V and J genes are TRBV10-1 and TRBJ1-2; D is perhaps TRBD1 (6 bases). Germline V CDR1 and CDR2: WNHNN, SYGVQD (reference sequence). V was clipped by 5 bases and J by 9 bases, with 16 bases between them. This CDR3 is built from 13 residues.

The J gene is TRBJ2-7, the V gene TRBV2; no definite D call. The CDR3 is made up of 12 amino acids. V was pared by 5 bases and J by 3 bases, with 8 bases between. The germline V gene has CDR1 SNHLY and CDR2 FYNNEI. CDR3: CASSSTSYEQYF. CDR3 coding DNA: TGTGCCAGCAGTTCCACGAGCTACGAGCAGTACTTC.

The V call is TRBV4-2, the J call TRBJ1-2, with D perhaps matching TRBD1 (6 bases). The CDR3 consists of 15 residues. Germline CDR1 is LGHNA and CDR2 is YNFKEQ. The germline V and J ends were trimmed by 0 bases and 5 bases, with 13 bases remaining between them. The CDR3 coding sequence is TGTGCCAGCAGCCAAGATCACAGGGCGGATTATGGCTACACCTTC. Translation: CASSQDHRADYGYTF.

V usage is TRBV6-6 and J usage is TRBJ1-1; a possible D gene is TRBD1 (6 bases). CDR1 MNHNY and CDR2 SVGAGI come from the germline V gene (reference sequence). V lost 4 bases and J 3 bases, leaving 18 bases between the germline ends. This CDR3 has 16 amino acids. CDR3 bases: TGTGCCAGCAGTTTATTGACAGGTTTTCAGGACACTGAAGCTTTCTTT. Translated, it gives CASSLLTGFQDTEAFF.

This chain uses TRBV5-4 with TRBJ1-1; 9 bases fit TRBD1. Germline V gives CDR1 SGHNT, CDR2 YYREEE (reference sequence). Trimming took 4 bases from V and 4 from J; bases not matched to a gene: 8. This CDR3 is 15 amino acids long. In DNA form, the CDR3 reads TGTGCCAGCAGCGAAGACAGGGGGAGAGGCACTGAAGCTTTCTTT. Its protein is CASSEDRGRGTEAFF.

The V gene is TRBV27, the J gene TRBJ2-7; 11 bases match TRBD1. After removal of 7 bases from V and 1 base from J, the junction contained 18 bases not matched to a gene. CDR1 MNHEY and CDR2 SMNVEV come from the germline V gene (reference sequence). CDR3 size: 19 residues. The CDR3 region is CASTPRGDRGSLLSYEQYF. The CDR3 DNA follows: TGTGCCAGCACTCCCCGGGGGGACAGGGGGTCCCTGCTGTCCTACGAGCAGTACTTC.

V gene TRBV6-5 combines with J gene TRBJ2-7; D is unresolved. The V gene's germline CDR1 is MNHEY and CDR2 SVGAGI. V lost 5 bases and J lost 6, with 14 bases in between. This CDR3 spans 13 amino acids. The CDR3 protein is CASSPRPSSEQYF. CDR3 bases: TGTGCCAGCAGTCCCCGTCCTTCTAGCGAGCAGTACTTC.

The chain joins TRBV28 to TRBJ2-1; D is uncertain. V shed 7 bases and J shed 0 bases, with 13 bases lying between them. Germline assignment: CDR1 MDHEN and CDR2 SYDVKM. The CDR3 is made up of 15 amino acids. CDR3 DNA: TGTGCCAGCAACCCGAGGCCGAGCTCCTACAATGAGCAGTTCTTC. Translating gives CASNPRPSSYNEQFF.

Concerning this clone: One end of the junction varies from germline; a read error may be responsible. V is TRBV7-9 and J is TRBJ1-6, with unresolved D. The length of the CDR3 is 15 residues. Germline V gene lookup returns CDR1 SEHNR and CDR2 FQNEAQ (reference sequence). For the CDR3, the DNA is TGTGCCAGCACCTTAGGGTCAGATCCCTTGTGGCCCCTCCACTTT. As protein: CASTLGSDPLWPLHF. Drawing the rest from reference TRBV7-9 and TRBJ1-6, the complete variable domain is DTGVSQNPRHKITKRGQNVTFRCDPISEHNRLYWYRQTLGQGPEFLTYFQNEAQLEKSRLLSDRFSAERPKGSFSTLEIQRTEQGDSAMYLCASTLGSDPLWPLHFGNGTRLTVT.

As for this clone: Other DNA sequences in this sample translate to the same CDR3. The rearrangement links TRBV6-5 to TRBJ1-1; 11 bases match TRBD1. J was trimmed by 5 bases and V by 2 bases; bases with no gene match: 1. The germline CDR1 and CDR2 sequences are MNHEY and SVGAGI. The CDR3 is 14 amino acids. This CDR3 reads CASSYGTGGTEAFF. CDR3 DNA sequence: TGTGCCAGCAGTTACGGGACAGGGGGGACTGAAGCTTTCTTT.

The chain combines TRBV28 with TRBJ1-1; tentatively, D is TRBD1 (5 bases). This CDR3 has 15 residues. Trimming removed 5 bases from V and 2 bases from J, with 15 bases in between. From germline, CDR1 is MDHEN and CDR2 SYDVKM. CDR3 sequence: CASSAPTVLNTEAFF. The DNA for the CDR3 is TGTGCCAGCAGTGCCCCGACAGTTCTTAACACTGAAGCTTTCTTT. Using reference TRBV28 and TRBJ1-1 for the parts outside the CDR3, the full variable domain is DVKVTQSSRYLVKRTGEKVFLECVQDMDHENMFWYRQDPGLGLRLIYFSYDVKMKEKGDIPEGYSVSREKKERFSLILESASTNQTSMYLCASSAPTVLNTEAFFGQGTRLTVV.

V usage is TRBV5-1 and J usage is TRBJ2-5; tentatively, D is TRBD1 (5 bases). Trimming took 7 bases from V and 2 from J, leaving 12 bases between them. There are 13 residues in the CDR3. Germline values: CDR1 SGHRS, CDR2 YFSETQ. The DNA of the CDR3 is TGCGCCAGCGGGTACGACAGTCAAGAGACCCAGTACTTC. Amino acid sequence: CASGYDSQETQYF.

This chain uses TRBV10-1 with TRBJ2-1, with 11 bases aligning to TRBD2. Germline lookup yields CDR1 WNHNN and CDR2 SYGVQD (reference sequence). The CDR3 has 15 residues. V lost 3 bases to trimming and J lost 7 bases; unmatched junction nucleotides: 5. This CDR3 reads CASSESTSGENEQFF. Here the CDR3 DNA reads TGCGCCAGCAGTGAATCGACTAGCGGGGAAAATGAGCAGTTCTTC.

The chain has TRBV20-1 and TRBJ2-3; weak D call: TRBD1 (6 bases). The CDR3 runs to 13 residues. Germline V lookup: CDR1 DFQATT, CDR2 SNEGSKA (reference sequence). Trimming left V 3 bases short and J 6 bases short, with 13 bases between. The CDR3 DNA sequence: TGCAGTGCTAGTCCACAGGGATCGGATACGCAGTATTTT. Translating it yields CSASPQGSDTQYF.

The rearrangement uses TRBV7-9 and TRBJ1-2; no reliable D call. V gave up 0 bases and J gave up 5 bases, with 13 bases separating them. This CDR3 comprises 15 residues. Per the germline V gene, CDR1 is SEHNR and CDR2 is FQNEAQ (reference sequence). The CDR3 here is CASSLAVTGMYGYTF. CDR3 sequence (DNA): TGTGCCAGCAGCTTAGCGGTCACGGGGATGTATGGCTACACCTTC.

The chain links TRBV6-5 to TRBJ2-5; 9 bases match TRBD2. With 8 bases clipped from V and 5 bases from J, the junction kept 9 bases outside the gene matches. Per the germline V gene, CDR1 is MNHEY and CDR2 is SVGAGI. This CDR3 contains 14 residues. This chain's CDR3 is CASVLAGLGETQYF. The CDR3 bases are TGTGCCAGCGTACTAGCGGGCCTGGGGGAGACCCAGTACTTC.